The T cell receptor (beta chain) under discussion was sequenced for a study of OX40 agonist ivuxolimab in advanced cancers. Findings and caveats of the study: Average numbers of expanded clones were greater in CD8+ T cells than in CD4+.

As to this clone: Its cognate antigen is unknown.

Profiled with immunoSEQ multiplex PCR; TCRdb holds only in-frame clones, not every one. This table holds tens of thousands of clones, about 85% found once. Looked up from germline, CDR1 is SGHAT and CDR2 is FQNNGV. The junction had 11 bases not matched to a gene; V was cut back by 6 bases and J by 5 bases. CDR3 length equals 15 residues. The chain links TRBV11-2 to TRBJ2-5, with TRBD1 identical over 8 bases. Sequenced material: CD4+ or CD8+ T cells sorted from blood, taken in a trial of the OX40 agonist ivuxolimab. The sequence derives from an adult with an advanced solid tumor such as melanoma, head and neck, liver or kidney cancer. CDR3 DNA: TGTGCCAGCAGTCCCAGCCAGGGGGCTTGGGAGACCCAGTACTTC. Protein sequence: CASSPSQGAWETQYF.